A single sample is the source of the 13 T cell receptor beta chains below, sequenced in a study of radiotherapy plus CTLA-4 blockade in lung cancer. TCRdb keeps only in-frame clones here, not all; method: immunoSEQ multiplex PCR. This sample carries about 80,000 clones, around 86% of them seen once, and the ten largest clones take 2% to 2.5%. Material: peripheral blood, obtained from a patient treated with radiotherapy plus ipilimumab. These receptors came from a human donor with non-small cell lung cancer who had a partial response to radiotherapy plus ipilimumab.

This clone was recorded once. This CDR3 reads CASRPGQGAVVGYTF. The CDR3 nucleotides are TGTGCCAGCAGGCCGGGACAGGGGGCAGTTGTTGGCTACACCTTC. This chain links TRBV27 with TRBJ1-2, with 12 bases identical to TRBD1. Trimming cost V 6 bases and J 7 bases; bases outside gene matches: 9. The CDR3 sequence is 15 residues long. Germline assignment: CDR1 MNHEY and CDR2 SMNVEV (reference sequence).

The V call is TRBV19, the J call TRBJ2-7; TRBD1 matches 9 bases. CDR1 is LNHDA, CDR2 SQIVND, per germline (reference sequence). V trimming: 5 bases; J trimming: 6 bases; junction bases outside the gene matches: 5. The CDR3 is 13 residues long. CDR3 bases: TGTGCCAGTAGTCCGGGACAGGGAGGCGAGCAGTACTTC. This gives the protein CASSPGQGGEQYF.

The rearrangement links TRBV9 to TRBJ2-1; TRBD2 matches at 12 bases. The junction had 22 bases not matched to a gene; V was cut back by 3 bases and J by 3 bases. Germline V CDR1 and CDR2: SGDLS, YYNGEE. This CDR3 has 22 residues. The CDR3 protein is CASSDPSGLAGGSASIYNEQFF. CDR3 nucleotide sequence: TGTGCCAGCAGCGACCCTTCGGGGCTAGCGGGAGGGAGCGCGTCGATCTACAATGAGCAGTTCTTC.

The chain recombines TRBV5-6 with TRBJ1-2; no firm D call. Germline CDR1 reads SGHDT; CDR2 reads YYEEEE. Trimming cost V 1 base and J 4 bases, with 11 bases left between them. The CDR3 consists of 14 residues. CDR3 DNA sequence: TGTGCCAGCAGCTTGTATACAGCAATCTATGGCTACACCTTC. It translates to CASSLYTAIYGYTF. Complete variable domain (other parts from reference TRBV5-6 and TRBJ1-2): DAGVTQSPTHLIKTRGQQVTLRCSPKSGHDTVSWYQQALGQGPQFIFQYYEEEERQRGNFPDRFSGHQFPNYSSELNVNALLLGDSALYLCASSLYTAIYGYTFGSGTRLTVV.

The V call is TRBV7-9, the J call TRBJ2-7; weak D call: TRBD2 (6 bases). The V end was cut by 4 bases, the J end by 0 bases, with 16 bases between. CDR3 length equals 16 residues. Germline V gene lookup returns CDR1 SEHNR and CDR2 FQNEAQ (reference sequence). The chain's CDR3 is CASSWASATSSYEQYV. The CDR3 nucleotides are TGTGCCAGCAGCTGGGCTAGCGCGACGAGCTCCTACGAGCAGTACGTC.

V usage is TRBV28 and J usage is TRBJ2-7, with 12 bases fitting TRBD2. J lost 6 bases, V lost 5 bases, and 8 bases had no gene match. This CDR3 region has 15 residues. Germline V gene sequence: CDR1 MDHEN, CDR2 SYDVKM. The CDR3: CASSPSSGRVTEQYV. In nucleotides, the CDR3 is TGTGCCAGCAGTCCCTCTAGCGGGAGGGTTACCGAGCAGTACGTC.

This clone was observed once. The rearrangement links TRBV9 to TRBJ2-4, with 7 nucleotides matching TRBD1. There are 16 residues in the CDR3. The V gene's germline CDR1 is SGDLS and CDR2 YYNGEE. V was clipped by 4 bases and J by 9 bases; unmatched bases: 16. As DNA, the CDR3 is TGTGCCAGCAGCCCTCGCACCGGGACAGCGAACGGCATTCAGTACTTC. This sequence encodes CASSPRTGTANGIQYF.

V and J are TRBV6-5 and TRBJ2-7; D gene unclear. Germline V lookup: CDR1 MNHEY, CDR2 SVGAGI. The length of the CDR3 is 15 residues. Trimming removed 2 bases from V and 1 base from J, with 12 bases in between. The CDR3 region has the DNA TGTGCCAGCAGTTACGGGCTCCCTAAATCCTACGAGCAGTACTTC. It yields the protein CASSYGLPKSYEQYF.

The sample holds one count of this clone. The chain joins TRBV7-9 to TRBJ1-2; 9 bases are shared with TRBD1. CDR3 length: 16 residues. Germline lookup yields CDR1 SEHNR and CDR2 FQNEAQ (reference sequence). With V trimmed by 3 bases and J by 8 bases, 13 bases remained unmatched. CDR3 sequence: CASSFTPRTGASGYTF. The CDR3 region has the DNA TGTGCCAGCAGCTTCACACCTCGGACAGGGGCGAGCGGCTACACCTTC.

The chain is built from TRBV6-5 and TRBJ1-1; D call uncertain. V dropped 6 bases and J dropped 2 bases, with 10 bases sitting between them. The CDR3 is 13 amino acids. The V gene's germline CDR1 is MNHEY and CDR2 SVGAGI. The CDR3 is CASRLTSNTEAFF. The CDR3 bases are TGTGCCAGCAGATTAACTAGCAACACTGAAGCTTTCTTT.

J is TRBJ1-4 and V is TRBV7-2; 8 bases are a match to TRBD1. J was trimmed by 2 bases and V by 1 base; bases with no gene match: 9. CDR1 and CDR2 (germline): SGHTA, FQGNSA. The CDR3 loop spans 18 amino acids. This CDR3 reads CASSLDGRGRSTNEKLFF. CDR3 coding DNA: TGTGCCAGCAGCTTAGATGGCAGGGGGCGGTCGACTAATGAAAAACTGTTTTTT.

This clone turned up a few times. This chain uses TRBV5-1 with TRBJ2-1; D possibly corresponds to TRBD1 (6 bases). The CDR3 covers 15 residues. In germline, CDR1 is SGHRS, CDR2 YFSETQ. The V end was cut by 2 bases, the J end by 7 bases, with 16 bases between. The CDR3 sequence: CASSFNPGVVNEQFF. The DNA of the CDR3 is TGCGCCAGCAGCTTCAACCCAGGGGTTGTTAATGAGCAGTTCTTC.

The chain recombines TRBV11-1 with TRBJ2-1; weak D call: TRBD1 (6 bases). The germline CDR1 and CDR2 sequences are SGHAT and FQDESV (reference sequence). Trimming removed 4 bases from V and 4 bases from J, with 14 bases in between. This CDR3 has 15 amino acids. Here the CDR3 reads CASSSHQGSYNEQFF. Written as DNA, the CDR3 is TGTGCCAGCAGCTCACATCAGGGGTCATACAATGAGCAGTTCTTC.